This T cell receptor beta chain was observed in a study of T cells after yellow fever vaccination. Making TCR cDNA involved 5'RACE template switching, which added UMIs and a universal primer site. In TCRdb, the 5' RACE reads were re-called with MiXCR into one record per CDR3 protein. The sample consists of approximately 550,000 distinct CDR3 sequences, roughly 13% of them appearing once. Broader study findings: There was a small share of clonotypes that showed up in both the CD4 and CD8 compartments. The bulk population could contribute abundant contaminating clonotypes to FACS-sorted repertoires.

The ends were cut back, 5 bases at V and 0 bases at J, with 14 bases in the middle. The CDR3 spans 14 residues. CDR1 and CDR2 (germline): DFQATT, SNEGSKA (reference sequence). This clonotype was observed a handful of times. The antigen remains unidentified. The receptor was isolated from a man aged 25 to 40 who received the YFV17D yellow fever vaccine. The chain joins TRBV20-1 to TRBJ2-7; D possibly corresponds to TRBD1 (5 bases). The sample consisted of PBMCs, taken on the day of the yellow fever booster vaccination. CDR3 sequence: CSASTGAGSYEQYF. The CDR3 bases are TGCAGTGCTTCAACTGGGGCAGGCTCCTACGAGCAGTACTTC.